This TCR beta chain was obtained from a study of T cell repertoires in cytomegalovirus infection. Background on the study: HLA-B-restricted CMV epitopes that are well studied were used alongside recently identified HLA-C-restricted ones. Matching HLA type and CMV infection were both indicated by public TCR beta signatures.

In the case of this clonotype: Antigen unknown.

Study-wide results and caveats: Dominating the ex vivo response were HLA-C-restricted CMV-specific TCR beta clonotypes. Accumulated public TCR beta family frequency recognized individuals carrying CMV together with the relevant HLA.

Trimming shortened V by 7 bases and J by 2 bases, and 14 bases separated the two germline ends. The CDR3 loop spans 13 amino acids. The germline V gene has CDR1 SQVTM and CDR2 ANQGSEA. Via MiXCR, TCRdb re-called the reads, giving one row per CDR3 protein. The data hold about 47,000 distinct CDR3 sequences, with under 20% observed a single time. Sequencing was performed on CD8+ T cells from cultured PBMCs, taken from culture after CMV antigen stimulation. The chain recombines TRBV29-1 with TRBJ1-2; tentative D call: TRBD1 (5 bases). The sequence derives from a human donor in good health (CMV status not recorded). Some clones in this sample may be carry-over from other donors' samples. The CDR3 sequence is CSGGDSQNYGYTF. In DNA, the CDR3 is TGCAGCGGGGGAGACAGTCAAAACTATGGCTACACCTTC.